The 28 T cell receptor beta chains below all came from one sample that was sequenced in a study of T cell clones after liver transplantation. The protocol was immunoSEQ multiplex PCR, while the TCRdb copy is restricted to in-frame clones and leaves out a portion. This sample has 9,500 to 11,000 clones, with about 71% found just once. Here the sequenced sample was CD4+ T cells from blood, taken around 31 months after liver transplant. The receptors were sampled from a human patient who received a liver transplant. Some of the T cells may derive from the graft donor.

A few counts support this clone. The chain couples TRBV4-3 to TRBJ1-1, with D possibly being TRBD1 (5 bases). V was shortened by 4 bases and J by 8 bases, with 11 bases between the two germline ends. The CDR3 is 12 amino acids. Germline lookup yields CDR1 LGHNA and CDR2 YSLEER. The CDR3 DNA follows: TGCGCCAGCAGCCCGGGGGGGGGAGAAGCTTTCTTT. Protein sequence: CASSPGGGEAFF.

The J gene is TRBJ2-5, the V gene TRBV4-3, with TRBD2 matching over 8 bases. Germline values: CDR1 LGHNA, CDR2 YSLEER. This CDR3 is 15 amino acids long. V lost 1 base and J lost 5; bases outside the gene matches: 6. CDR3 in amino acids: CASSQASGSGETQYF. CDR3 coding DNA: TGCGCCAGCAGCCAAGCGAGCGGGAGCGGGGAGACCCAGTACTTC.

The chain recombines TRBV7-9 with TRBJ1-4; a possible D gene is TRBD1 (5 bases). This CDR3 spans 14 amino acids. The ends were cut back, 2 bases at V and 8 bases at J, with 12 bases in the middle. Germline CDR1 is SEHNR and CDR2 is FQNEAQ (reference sequence). The CDR3 loop reads CASSLSQGEEKLFF. The CDR3 region has the DNA TGTGCCAGCAGCTTATCCCAGGGAGAAGAAAAACTGTTTTTT.

V usage is TRBV6-5 and J usage is TRBJ1-2, with 9 bases that match TRBD1. The CDR3 sequence is 13 residues long. The germline CDR1 and CDR2 sequences are MNHEY and SVGAGI. The junction had 3 bases not matched to a gene; V was cut back by 6 bases and J by 4 bases. The CDR3 sequence: CASSQGQGYGYTF. CDR3 DNA: TGTGCCAGCAGCCAGGGACAGGGCTATGGCTACACCTTC.

The chain combines TRBV13 with TRBJ2-2; D uncertain. Germline CDR1 and CDR2: PRHDT and FYEKMQ (reference sequence). The CDR3 has 15 residues. Trimming removed 5 bases from V and 6 bases from J, with 16 bases in between. CDR3 DNA sequence: TGTGCCAGCAGCCTTCGACCAATTACAGCCGGGGAGCTGTTTTTT. It translates to CASSLRPITAGELFF.

This clone was observed a handful of times. The chain couples TRBV2 to TRBJ1-4, with D uncertain. This CDR3 is built from 16 residues. Germline loops: CDR1 SNHLY, CDR2 FYNNEI. Trimming removed 2 bases from V and 6 bases from J, with 16 bases in between. The CDR3 loop reads CASSERVTASYEKLFF. As DNA, the CDR3 is TGTGCCAGCAGTGAAAGAGTAACAGCCTCGTATGAAAAACTGTTTTTT. The full variable domain, its missing parts supplied by reference TRBV2 and TRBJ1-4, is EPEVTQTPSHQVTQMGQEVILRCVPISNHLYFYWYRQILGQKVEFLVSFYNNEISEKSEIFDDQFSVERPDGSNFTLKIRSTKLEDSAMYFCASSERVTASYEKLFFGSGTQLSVL.

The chain carries TRBV2 and TRBJ2-3; D is perhaps TRBD2 (5 bases). The ends were cut back, 8 bases at V and 1 base at J, with 13 bases in the middle. This CDR3 is built from 14 residues. Germline V lookup: CDR1 SNHLY, CDR2 FYNNEI. CDR3 nucleotide sequence: TGTGCCAGCTGTCCGGAGGACGGCACAGATACGCAGTATTTT. Protein sequence: CASCPEDGTDTQYF.

This chain uses TRBV4-2 with TRBJ2-2; the D gene is possibly TRBD1 (5 bases). Germline V lookup: CDR1 LGHNA, CDR2 YNFKEQ. V dropped 4 bases and J dropped 1 base, with 7 bases sitting between them. The CDR3 spans 14 residues. CDR3 coding DNA: TGTGCCAGCAGCCCAGGGCAGAACACCGGGGAGCTGTTTTTT. This gives the protein CASSPGQNTGELFF.

The chain has TRBV7-9 and TRBJ2-5; D is unresolved. This CDR3 spans 15 amino acids. Germline assignment: CDR1 SEHNR and CDR2 FQNEAQ (reference sequence). The V end was cut by 5 bases, the J end by 5 bases, with 18 bases between. The CDR3 DNA follows: TGTGCCAGCAGCCAAGGACCGGGCCAGCAGGAGACCCAGTACTTC. Protein: CASSQGPGQQETQYF.

This clone came up a few times. The chain couples TRBV15 to TRBJ1-6; D call uncertain. Trimming took 0 bases from V and 7 from J, leaving 10 bases between them. The V gene's germline CDR1 is LNHNV and CDR2 YYDKDF (reference sequence). This CDR3 region has 15 residues. As DNA, the CDR3 is TGTGCCACCAGCAGAGAGGGTTGGGAGAATTCACCCCTCCACTTT. Protein product: CATSREGWENSPLHF.

The chain couples TRBV5-4 to TRBJ2-7, with 8 bases matching TRBD1. The trim removed 4 bases at V and 4 bases at J, leaving 7 bases unmatched. The germline CDR1 and CDR2 sequences are SGHNT and YYREEE (reference sequence). The length of the CDR3 is 14 residues. CDR3: CASSVGTGDYEQYV. In DNA, the CDR3 is TGTGCCAGCAGCGTAGGGACAGGTGATTACGAGCAGTACGTC.

This clone occurred a few times. The V gene is TRBV19, the J gene TRBJ2-5, with 7 bases matching TRBD1. Germline V gene data show CDR1 as LNHDA and CDR2 as SQIVND (reference sequence). CDR3 length: 13 residues. The V gene end was trimmed by 5 bases and the J gene end by 5 bases; junction bases not matched to a gene: 5. CDR3 nucleotide sequence: TGTGCCAGTAGTCAAGGGGGCGCGGAGACCCAGTACTTC. Translation gives CASSQGGAETQYF.

The chain recombines TRBV9 with TRBJ1-1; D is perhaps TRBD1 (5 bases). The CDR3 covers 15 residues. Germline-derived CDR1 and CDR2 are SGDLS and YYNGEE. V was clipped by 2 bases and J by 0 bases, with 11 bases between them. CDR3 in DNA: TGTGCCAGCAGCGTTTCTTGGGGGATGAACACTGAAGCTTTCTTT. This sequence encodes CASSVSWGMNTEAFF.

The CDR3 spells CASSPGLAAHNEQFF. The CDR3 DNA follows: TGTGCCAGCAGCCCCGGACTAGCGGCCCACAATGAGCAGTTCTTC. The chain has TRBV6-5 and TRBJ2-1; TRBD2 matches at 10 bases. The V segment lost 6 bases and the J segment 5 bases; nucleotides outside the gene matches: 7. CDR3 size: 15 residues. Germline V gene sequence: CDR1 MNHEY, CDR2 SVGAGI.

The chain couples TRBV5-6 to TRBJ2-7; 7 bases align to TRBD2. Germline V gene data show CDR1 as SGHDT and CDR2 as YYEEEE. This CDR3 has 14 amino acids. The ends lost 6 bases at V and 5 bases at J; junction bases unmatched: 11. In DNA, the CDR3 is TGTGCCAGCAACGTGGTGGGGACTAAAAACGAGCAGTACTTC. Its translation is CASNVVGTKNEQYF.

This clone was seen a single time. The chain employs TRBV7-9 and TRBJ2-5, with 8 bases that match TRBD1. The CDR3 is made up of 15 amino acids. J gave up 7 bases and V 3 bases, and 10 bases lay outside the gene matches. Germline V gives CDR1 SEHNR, CDR2 FQNEAQ (reference sequence). CDR3 DNA: TGTGCCAGCAGCTTGGGGCAGGGGGCAGAACGGACCCAGTACTTC. This codes for CASSLGQGAERTQYF.

The chain is built from TRBV5-4 and TRBJ2-1, with D uncertain. Germline CDR1 and CDR2: SGHNT and YYREEE (reference sequence). This CDR3 has 18 residues. V lost 1 base and J 2 bases, leaving 19 bases between the germline ends. In DNA form, the CDR3 reads TGTGCCAGCAGCTTGCGCGTCAGTACTGATCCCGCCTACAATGAGCAGTTCTTC. As protein: CASSLRVSTDPAYNEQFF.

The J gene is TRBJ2-5, the V gene TRBV29-1; D may be TRBD1 (5 bases). Germline V gene sequence: CDR1 SQVTM, CDR2 ANQGSEA. The V and J ends lost 6 bases and 1 base respectively, with 27 bases between them. The CDR3 contains 18 residues. The CDR3 DNA is TGCAGCGTCCGACCCCAATTCGACGGTGGGGCTAGCCAAGAGACCCAGTACTTC. Amino acids: CSVRPQFDGGASQETQYF.

The chain joins TRBV6-5 to TRBJ2-2; D is possibly TRBD2 (5 bases). This CDR3 is 15 amino acids long. Trimming shortened V by 6 bases and J by 3 bases, and 14 bases separated the two germline ends. Germline V lookup: CDR1 MNHEY, CDR2 SVGAGI. The CDR3 reads CASRVSSGDTGELFF. As DNA, the CDR3 is TGTGCCAGCAGAGTCTCCTCCGGGGACACCGGGGAGCTGTTTTTT.

The CDR3 DNA sequence: TGTGCCAGCAGTGACACGCTAGCGGGGGGGCCAACAGATACGCAGTATTTT. This gives the protein CASSDTLAGGPTDTQYF. V usage is TRBV6-4 and J usage is TRBJ2-3, with 12 bases fitting TRBD2. The length of the CDR3 is 17 residues. The ends lost 2 bases at V and 3 bases at J; junction bases unmatched: 6. Germline CDR1 is MRHNA and CDR2 is SNTAGT.

A few counts support this clone. The chain links TRBV9 to TRBJ1-1, with TRBD1 matching 10 bases. The CDR3 contains 14 residues. Germline trimming cut 4 bases from V and 7 bases from J; bases unmatched to any gene: 7. CDR1 and CDR2 from the germline V gene are SGDLS and YYNGEE. The CDR3 reads CASSPRQGAGEAFF. CDR3 sequence (DNA): TGTGCCAGCAGCCCCCGACAGGGGGCGGGTGAAGCTTTCTTT.

This clone was detected only once. This chain uses TRBV7-6 with TRBJ2-3, with 7 bases identical to TRBD1. V trimming: 5 bases; J trimming: 3 bases; junction bases outside the gene matches: 8. The length of the CDR3 is 15 residues. CDR1 and CDR2 from the germline V gene are SGHVS and FNYEAQ. CDR3 sequence reads: CASSIDREVTDTQYF. In DNA, the CDR3 is TGTGCCAGCAGCATCGACAGGGAAGTGACAGATACGCAGTATTTT.

The chain uses TRBV7-9 and TRBJ2-2; D is ambiguous. This CDR3 contains 12 residues. Trimming stripped 1 base from V and 10 bases from J, with 7 bases between. Germline V gene data show CDR1 as SEHNR and CDR2 as FQNEAQ (reference sequence). Here the CDR3 reads CASSLGTKELFF. The DNA of the CDR3 is TGTGCCAGCAGCTTAGGGACGAAGGAGCTGTTTTTT.

This CDR3 is CASSFGTSGKGETQYF. The CDR3 nucleotides are TGTGCCAGCAGCTTCGGGACTAGCGGGAAGGGAGAGACCCAGTACTTC. The chain has TRBV11-2 and TRBJ2-5; 13 bases are shared with TRBD2. With V trimmed by 3 bases and J by 4 bases, 5 bases remained unmatched. Germline assignment: CDR1 SGHAT and CDR2 FQNNGV. The CDR3 has 16 amino acids.

To note about this clone: One junction end disagrees with the germline gene, perhaps due to a read error. Other DNA sequences in the sample encode the same CDR3. V usage is TRBV6-5 and J usage is TRBJ1-2, with D perhaps matching TRBD1 (5 bases). The V gene's germline CDR1 is MNHEY and CDR2 SVGAGI. There are 14 residues in the CDR3. Here the CDR3 reads CASSYRGQGYGYTF. The CDR3, as DNA: TGTGCCAGCAGTTACAGAGGGCAGGGCTATGGCTACACTTTC.

The chain uses TRBV27 and TRBJ2-1, with 7 nucleotides matching TRBD2. Germline values: CDR1 MNHEY, CDR2 SMNVEV (reference sequence). This CDR3 contains 14 residues. V was pared by 6 bases and J by 4 bases, with 6 bases of the junction left unmatched. Here the CDR3 DNA reads TGTGCCAGCAGCGGGACTACAGGATACAATGAGCAGTTCTTC. It translates to CASSGTTGYNEQFF.

The chain carries TRBV9 and TRBJ2-7; 7 nucleotides align to TRBD1. Germline trimming cut 3 bases from V and 2 bases from J; bases unmatched to any gene: 8. CDR1 is SGDLS, CDR2 YYNGEE, per germline. The CDR3 contains 15 residues. CDR3 sequence (DNA): TGTGCCAGCAGCGCGGACGACAGGGCCCCCTACGAGCAGTACTTC. Translation: CASSADDRAPYEQYF.

The chain couples TRBV7-8 to TRBJ2-2, with D uncertain. V dropped 5 bases and J dropped 1 base, with 5 bases sitting between them. Looked up from germline, CDR1 is SGHVS and CDR2 is FQNEAQ. The length of the CDR3 is 13 residues. CDR3 sequence (DNA): TGTGCCAGCAGCCCCGAGAACACCGGGGAGCTGTTTTTT. Translation gives CASSPENTGELFF.